The 32 T cell receptor beta chains reported below all come from one sample, sequenced in a study of shared clonotypes between healthy human individuals. Naive CD8 isolation took CD45RO-negative cells positively selected for CCR7 and excluded terminally differentiated effector memory CD45RA+ cells. Profiling relied on immunoSEQ multiplex PCR, and the TCRdb table lists in-frame clones only, not all of them. This table has fewer than 800,000 clones, around 92% appearing once. The specimen was naive CD8+ T cells sorted from blood. The receptors were sampled from a man in his thirties or forties in good health.

J is TRBJ2-5 and V is TRBV6-1; D unclear. V was trimmed by 2 bases and J by 5 bases, leaving 6 bases between them. The length of the CDR3 is 12 residues. Per the germline V gene, CDR1 is MNHNS and CDR2 is SASEGT. The CDR3 nucleotides read TGTGCCAGCAGTGAAAGGTGGGAGACCCAGTACTTC. Translated: CASSERWETQYF.

A few counts support this clone. The chain joins TRBV7-9 to TRBJ1-1; D gene ambiguous. Germline lookup yields CDR1 SEHNR and CDR2 FQNEAQ (reference sequence). The CDR3 totals 11 residues. The V gene lost 4 bases and the J gene lost 8 bases, with 8 bases spanning the gap. The CDR3 reads CASSSETEAFF. The CDR3 DNA reads TGTGCCAGCAGCTCAGAGACCGAAGCTTTCTTT.

The V and J genes are TRBV7-6 and TRBJ2-1; TRBD2 is a possible D gene (5 bases). With 4 bases removed from V and 0 bases from J, the gap between germline ends came to 16 bases. This CDR3 spans 17 amino acids. CDR1 and CDR2 from the germline V gene are SGHVS and FNYEAQ. The CDR3 bases are TGTGCCAGCAGCTCAGGACTTGGCGTCAGCTCCTACAATGAGCAGTTCTTC. It translates to CASSSGLGVSSYNEQFF.

Notes on this clone: Other DNA sequences of this sample code for an identical CDR3. The gene calls are TRBV5-8 and TRBJ2-7; D uncertain. Germline CDR1 SGHTS, CDR2 YDEGEE. The CDR3 runs 12 residues. V lost 2 bases to trimming and J lost 3 bases, with 6 bases between them. The CDR3 loop reads CASSFSGYEQYF. The CDR3 bases are TGTGCCAGCAGCTTTTCGGGCTACGAGCAGTACTTC.

V gene TRBV13 combines with J gene TRBJ2-5, with 8 positions matching TRBD2. The CDR3 runs to 15 residues. V was pared by 4 bases and J by 1 base, with 5 bases of the junction left unmatched. CDR1 PRHDT and CDR2 FYEKMQ come from the germline V gene (reference sequence). CDR3 amino acids: CASSWGGTSQETQYF. The CDR3 nucleotides read TGTGCCAGCAGCTGGGGCGGGACTAGCCAAGAGACCCAGTACTTC.

This chain uses TRBV27 with TRBJ2-7; 10 positions agree with TRBD1. This CDR3 contains 14 residues. Germline V gene sequence: CDR1 MNHEY, CDR2 SMNVEV (reference sequence). The V segment lost 10 bases and the J segment 4 bases; nucleotides outside the gene matches: 10. The DNA for the CDR3 is TGTGCCACCAAGATTGGACAGGGGGTTTACGAGCAGTACTTC. It specifies CATKIGQGVYEQYF.

In DNA, the CDR3 is TGTGCCAGCGGGGCAGGACAGCTAACCTATGGCTACACCTTC. Protein product: CASGAGQLTYGYTF. This rearrangement joins TRBV9 to TRBJ1-2; D perhaps matches TRBD1 (6 bases). With 7 bases removed from V and 4 bases from J, the gap between germline ends came to 17 bases. CDR3 length: 14 residues. Germline V lookup: CDR1 SGDLS, CDR2 YYNGEE.

The chain joins TRBV4-1 to TRBJ1-1; no definite D call. The CDR3 consists of 14 residues. V lost 3 bases and J 5 bases, leaving 13 bases between the germline ends. Looked up from germline, CDR1 is MGHRA and CDR2 is YSYEKL. CDR3 sequence reads: CASSHEIAVTEAFF. The DNA of the CDR3 is TGCGCCAGCAGCCACGAAATAGCGGTTACTGAAGCTTTCTTT.

The rearrangement joins TRBV7-9 to TRBJ2-7; D may be TRBD2 (5 bases). Germline lookup yields CDR1 SEHNR and CDR2 FQNEAQ (reference sequence). V was clipped by 5 bases and J by 0 bases, with 14 bases between them. The CDR3 spans 15 residues. The CDR3 protein is CASSTNPRDSYEQYF. CDR3 sequence (DNA): TGTGCCAGCAGCACAAATCCCCGGGACTCCTACGAGCAGTACTTC.

This clone has just one count. The chain has TRBV6-1 and TRBJ2-7, with D uncertain. CDR3 length: 17 residues. V was cut by 1 base and J by 2 bases, with 18 bases left in between. The germline V gene has CDR1 MNHNS and CDR2 SASEGT. CDR3 bases: TGTGCCAGCAGTGAAGGTACGGTGGCGGTTCACCCCTACGAGCAGTACTTC. Protein product: CASSEGTVAVHPYEQYF.

The chain has TRBV29-1 and TRBJ2-7; 8 nucleotides line up with TRBD1. The V gene end was trimmed by 0 bases and the J gene end by 0 bases; junction bases not matched to a gene: 7. The CDR3 is 16 residues long. Germline-derived CDR1 and CDR2 are SQVTM and ANQGSEA. The CDR3 nucleotides are TGCAGCGTTGAAGATCGGAGGACAGGGCACTCCTACGAGCAGTACTTC. Protein sequence: CSVEDRRTGHSYEQYF.

This clone was counted a single time. The chain uses TRBV11-3 and TRBJ2-3; D not resolved. V lost 0 bases and J 6 bases, leaving 4 bases between the germline ends. Germline-derived CDR1 and CDR2 are SGHNT and YENEEA. There are 12 residues in the CDR3. The CDR3 is CASSLEGDTQYF. The CDR3 region has the DNA TGTGCCAGCAGCTTAGAGGGCGATACGCAGTATTTT.

The V call is TRBV19, the J call TRBJ2-1; D perhaps matches TRBD1 (6 bases). This CDR3 is 14 amino acids long. Germline-derived CDR1 and CDR2 are LNHDA and SQIVND (reference sequence). V was shortened by 4 bases and J by 2 bases, with 9 bases between the two germline ends. This chain's CDR3 is CASSRDNAYNEQFF. The CDR3 DNA is TGTGCCAGTAGTAGGGACAACGCCTACAATGAGCAGTTCTTC.

The J gene is TRBJ2-7, the V gene TRBV7-9, with 8 bases aligning to TRBD2. V lost 6 bases and J lost 1; bases outside the gene matches: 11. The CDR3 spans 16 residues. Germline V lookup: CDR1 SEHNR, CDR2 FQNEAQ (reference sequence). The CDR3 loop reads CASRGGSGTFSYEQYF. DNA of the CDR3: TGTGCCAGCAGGGGGGGTAGCGGGACCTTTTCCTACGAGCAGTACTTC. Filled out from reference TRBV7-9 and TRBJ2-7, the complete variable domain reads DTGVSQNPRHKITKRGQNVTFRCDPISEHNRLYWYRQTLGQGPEFLTYFQNEAQLEKSRLLSDRFSAERPKGSFSTLEIQRTEQGDSAMYLCASRGGSGTFSYEQYFGPGTRLTVT.

The V gene is TRBV27, the J gene TRBJ2-7; D is ambiguous. Between the trimmed V and J ends, which lost 0 bases and 7 bases, there was a span of 13 bases. Per the germline V gene, CDR1 is MNHEY and CDR2 is SMNVEV (reference sequence). The CDR3 covers 14 residues. The CDR3 region has the DNA TGTGCCAGCAGTTTATCTACGTCCGCGTGGGAGCAGTACTTC. As protein: CASSLSTSAWEQYF.

The rearrangement joins TRBV7-8 to TRBJ2-1; no clear D gene. The length of the CDR3 is 11 residues. V lost 8 bases to trimming and J lost 7 bases, with 9 bases between them. Germline loops: CDR1 SGHVS, CDR2 FQNEAQ. For the CDR3, the DNA is TGTGCCAGCGCGAAGGCGAATGAGCAGTTCTTC. Its translation is CASAKANEQFF.

The rearrangement links TRBV7-6 to TRBJ2-4; possibly TRBD1 or TRBD2 for D (7 bases each). Germline V gene sequence: CDR1 SGHVS, CDR2 FNYEAQ. With 5 bases removed from V and 8 bases from J, the gap between germline ends came to 16 bases. CDR3 length: 14 residues. The CDR3 sequence is CASSPGGEVHIQYF. As DNA, the CDR3 is TGTGCCAGCAGCCCAGGGGGGGAGGTCCACATTCAGTACTTC.

This chain joins TRBV25-1 and TRBJ2-1; no definite D call. The germline V gene encodes CDR1 MGHDK and CDR2 SYGVNS. V was trimmed by 4 bases and J by 6 bases, leaving 10 bases between them. The length of the CDR3 is 13 residues. CDR3 sequence: CASSGPMGNEQFF. CDR3 nucleotide sequence: TGTGCCAGCAGTGGTCCGATGGGCAATGAGCAGTTCTTC.

In this sample, this clone turned up once. V gene TRBV6-5 combines with J gene TRBJ2-1; D may be TRBD2 (6 bases). The CDR3 is 14 residues long. From germline, CDR1 is MNHEY and CDR2 SVGAGI. Trimming shortened V by 7 bases and J by 7 bases, and 17 bases separated the two germline ends. The CDR3 nucleotides read TGTGCCAGCACCCCCCGGGGACTGGGGAATGAGCAGTTCTTC. It yields the protein CASTPRGLGNEQFF.

The rearrangement uses TRBV27 and TRBJ2-5; 7 bases align to TRBD2. V lost 8 bases to trimming and J lost 5 bases; unmatched junction nucleotides: 11. CDR3 length: 14 residues. In germline, CDR1 is MNHEY, CDR2 SMNVEV (reference sequence). The CDR3 here is CASAKVQGGETQYF. The CDR3 nucleotides read TGTGCCAGCGCTAAGGTCCAGGGAGGGGAGACCCAGTACTTC.

The V and J genes are TRBV7-8 and TRBJ2-7; 11 nucleotides line up with TRBD2. After removal of 5 bases from V and 2 bases from J, the junction contained 5 bases not matched to a gene. Looked up from germline, CDR1 is SGHVS and CDR2 is FQNEAQ. The CDR3 is 15 residues long. This CDR3 reads CASSQGTSGTYEQYF. The CDR3 coding sequence is TGTGCCAGCAGCCAAGGGACTAGCGGAACCTACGAGCAGTACTTC.

This clone was detected once. V is TRBV27 and J is TRBJ2-5, with D tentatively TRBD1 (6 bases). There are 13 residues in the CDR3. Germline V gives CDR1 MNHEY, CDR2 SMNVEV (reference sequence). V lost 2 bases and J lost 5, with 9 bases in between. DNA of the CDR3: TGTGCCAGCAGTTTAGAGGGGGAGGAGACCCAGTACTTC. Translated, it gives CASSLEGEETQYF.

V gene TRBV4-1 combines with J gene TRBJ2-7, with TRBD2 matching 7 bases. The junction had 7 bases not matched to a gene; V was cut back by 2 bases and J by 3 bases. CDR3 length equals 15 residues. The germline CDR1 and CDR2 sequences are MGHRA and YSYEKL. CDR3 sequence reads: CASSQMGGPGYEQYF. Here the CDR3 DNA reads TGCGCCAGCAGCCAAATGGGAGGGCCAGGCTACGAGCAGTACTTC.

As for this clone: Other DNA sequences from this sample encode an identical CDR3 as well. This chain uses TRBV27 with TRBJ2-7; D remains unclear. Germline V CDR1 and CDR2: MNHEY, SMNVEV (reference sequence). V was cut by 1 base and J by 0 bases, with 7 bases left in between. This CDR3 contains 14 residues. CDR3 coding DNA: TGTGCCAGCAGTTTATTAGGCAACTCCTACGAGCAGTACTTC. Translated: CASSLLGNSYEQYF.

The rearrangement uses TRBV20-1 and TRBJ2-5; D is ambiguous. Germline CDR1 reads DFQATT; CDR2 reads SNEGSKA (reference sequence). Trimming removed 0 bases from V and 11 bases from J, with 10 bases in between. The CDR3 sequence is 11 residues long. The CDR3 protein is CSARDTTTQYF. Here the CDR3 DNA reads TGCAGTGCTAGAGATACGACCACTCAGTACTTC.

The V call is TRBV27, the J call TRBJ1-2, with 7 nucleotides matching TRBD1. The CDR3 covers 13 residues. Germline CDR1 MNHEY, CDR2 SMNVEV (reference sequence). V lost 1 base, J lost 6 bases, and 2 bases stayed unmatched. The CDR3: CASSLLGQDGYTF. For the CDR3, the DNA is TGTGCCAGCAGTTTATTAGGACAGGATGGCTACACCTTC.

This clone was observed a few times. Different DNA sequences within this sample yield the same CDR3. V is TRBV10-2 and J is TRBJ2-7; D is unclear. This CDR3 is built from 11 residues. CDR1 and CDR2 (germline): WSHSY, SAAADI. Trimming shortened V by 3 bases and J by 4 bases, and 4 bases separated the two germline ends. CDR3 DNA sequence: TGCGCCAGCAGTGATTCATACGAGCAGTACTTC. Translated, it gives CASSDSYEQYF.

The chain is built from TRBV7-9 and TRBJ1-2, with D perhaps matching TRBD1 (6 bases). The CDR3 spans 14 residues. Trimming took 1 base from V and 5 from J, leaving 11 bases between them. Germline CDR1 SEHNR, CDR2 FQNEAQ (reference sequence). CDR3 sequence (DNA): TGTGCCAGCAGCTTAGGCGGACAGAAGTATGGCTACACCTTC. Translated: CASSLGGQKYGYTF. The whole variable domain, remainder taken from reference TRBV7-9 and TRBJ1-2, is DTGVSQNPRHKITKRGQNVTFRCDPISEHNRLYWYRQTLGQGPEFLTYFQNEAQLEKSRLLSDRFSAERPKGSFSTLEIQRTEQGDSAMYLCASSLGGQKYGYTFGSGTRLTVV.

The chain carries TRBV27 and TRBJ2-3; D is perhaps TRBD1 or TRBD2 (5 bases each). Trimming cost V 4 bases and J 2 bases, with 13 bases left between them. The germline V gene encodes CDR1 MNHEY and CDR2 SMNVEV (reference sequence). This CDR3 spans 15 amino acids. CDR3 bases: TGTGCCAGCAGTTCCCTGTCGGGGCCCACAGATACGCAGTATTTT. It yields the protein CASSSLSGPTDTQYF.

V usage is TRBV7-3 and J usage is TRBJ2-1; 9 bases map to TRBD2. The CDR3 has 15 amino acids. Germline trimming cut 2 bases from V and 5 bases from J; bases unmatched to any gene: 4. Germline values: CDR1 SGHTA, CDR2 FQGTGA. The CDR3: CASSLVAGENNEQFF. The DNA for the CDR3 is TGTGCCAGCAGCTTAGTAGCGGGAGAGAACAATGAGCAGTTCTTC.

The chain has TRBV4-1 and TRBJ2-5; 7 bases fit TRBD2. Unmatched junction bases numbered 5, after V lost 4 bases and J lost 3 bases. Germline CDR1 MGHRA, CDR2 YSYEKL. CDR3 size: 14 residues. In DNA, the CDR3 is TGCGCCAGCAGCCCTTTGCTAGCGGAAGAGACCCAGTACTTC. It codes for CASSPLLAEETQYF.

This clone occurred once. The chain is built from TRBV6-1 and TRBJ1-1, with D uncertain. Germline loops: CDR1 MNHNS, CDR2 SASEGT. This CDR3 is built from 15 residues. Trimming pared 6 bases from V and 0 bases from J, leaving 14 bases between. CDR3 protein: CASRAPGGMNTEAFF. The CDR3 DNA reads as TGTGCCAGCAGGGCCCCAGGAGGCATGAACACTGAAGCTTTCTTT.